This TCR beta chain was sequenced for a study of cytomegalovirus exposure and HLA in healthy donors. The PCR employed 60 Vbeta primers together with 13 Jbeta primers. Assay: immunoSEQ multiplex PCR; the TCRdb copy retains only in-frame clones and omits some. This sample carries about 84,000 clones, roughly 73% of them seen once, and the ten largest clones take about 2.7%. The CDR3 loop spans 17 amino acids. V shed 3 bases and J shed 4 bases, with 18 bases lying between them. Germline assignment: CDR1 MGHRA and CDR2 YSYEKL. This receptor was obtained from a male donor in good health and CMV-seropositive. The chain recombines TRBV4-1 with TRBJ2-2; a weak D match, TRBD1 (5 bases). Sequencing was carried out using PBMCs. This CDR3 is CASSHPKQGRGTGELFF. CDR3 nucleotide sequence: TGCGCCAGCAGCCATCCGAAGCAGGGTAGGGGCACCGGGGAGCTGTTTTTT.